The clone carrying this T cell receptor (beta chain) has just a few counts. Its antigen is as yet unknown. The PCR made use of 60 Vbeta and 13 Jbeta primers. Here immunoSEQ multiplex PCR was the method, and the copy in TCRdb shows in-frame clones only, minus some. The sample lists about 130,000 clones; about 74% were seen once. Those who donated were healthy bone marrow donors. This sample stems from a study of cytomegalovirus exposure and HLA in healthy donors. Study-level findings and limits: Among TCR sequences, most were rare, though some public TCRs appeared in many donors. Later on, an analysis tied around 17,000 TCR beta sequences to HLA alleles at 0.05 false discovery rate.

Trimming cost V 0 bases and J 14 bases; bases outside gene matches: 5. CDR1 and CDR2 from the germline V gene are LNHDA and SQIVND (reference sequence). This CDR3 has 12 residues. The clonotype was recovered from a man aged 35-49 years in good health and CMV-seronegative. The sequenced sample was PBMCs. The rearrangement joins TRBV19 to TRBJ1-2; 8 bases fit TRBD1. CDR3 sequence: CASSIERQGLTF. The CDR3 bases are TGTGCCAGTAGTATAGAAAGACAGGGGTTAACCTTC.